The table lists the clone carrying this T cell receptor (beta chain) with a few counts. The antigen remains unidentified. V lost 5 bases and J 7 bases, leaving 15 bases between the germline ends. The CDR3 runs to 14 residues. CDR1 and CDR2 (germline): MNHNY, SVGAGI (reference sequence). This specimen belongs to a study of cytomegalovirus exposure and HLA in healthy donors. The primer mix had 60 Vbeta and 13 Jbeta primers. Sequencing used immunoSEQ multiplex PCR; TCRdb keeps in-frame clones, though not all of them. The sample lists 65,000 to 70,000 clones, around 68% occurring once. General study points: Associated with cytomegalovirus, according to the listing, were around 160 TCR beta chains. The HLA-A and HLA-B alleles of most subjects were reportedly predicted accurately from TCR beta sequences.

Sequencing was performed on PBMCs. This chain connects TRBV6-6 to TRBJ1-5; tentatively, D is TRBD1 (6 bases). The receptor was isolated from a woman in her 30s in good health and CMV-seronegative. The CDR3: CASSRQESLQPQHF. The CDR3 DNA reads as TGTGCCAGCAGTCGACAGGAGAGTTTACAGCCCCAGCATTTT.